One and the same sample provided the 21 T cell receptor beta chains below, sequenced in a study of cytomegalovirus exposure and HLA in healthy donors. The PCR was carried out with 60 Vbeta primers and 13 Jbeta primers. Data came from immunoSEQ multiplex PCR; TCRdb stores just in-frame clones and leaves some out. The table shows about 120,000 clones, with 75% occurring only once. The sample comprised PBMCs. The source of these receptors is a woman in her thirties or forties in good health and CMV-seropositive.

The chain employs TRBV7-3 and TRBJ2-1, with TRBD1 matching 7 bases. J was trimmed by 7 bases and V by 4 bases; bases with no gene match: 16. This CDR3 region has 17 residues. CDR1 and CDR2 from the germline V gene are SGHTA and FQGTGA. CDR3 loop: CASSSPPTGDTANEQFF. The DNA for the CDR3 is TGTGCCAGCAGCTCCCCCCCAACAGGGGACACGGCAAATGAGCAGTTCTTC.

The rearrangement joins TRBV13 to TRBJ2-1; no clear D. Germline CDR1 reads PRHDT; CDR2 reads FYEKMQ (reference sequence). This CDR3 has 13 residues. Trimming took 4 bases from V and 0 from J, leaving 4 bases between them. The CDR3 bases are TGTGCCAGCAGCTGGAGCTCCTACAATGAGCAGTTCTTC. Amino acids: CASSWSSYNEQFF.

This chain uses TRBV28 with TRBJ1-2; 7 positions agree with TRBD1. This CDR3 region has 18 residues. The junction had 13 bases not matched to a gene; V was cut back by 3 bases and J by 0 bases. Germline values: CDR1 MDHEN, CDR2 SYDVKM. This CDR3 reads CASSFVSRDSSSNYGYTF. As DNA, the CDR3 is TGTGCCAGCAGTTTTGTCTCCCGGGACAGCAGCTCTAACTATGGCTACACCTTC.

The V call is TRBV7-9, the J call TRBJ2-1, with 7 bases fitting TRBD2. This CDR3 comprises 14 residues. Trimming cost V 1 base and J 8 bases; bases outside gene matches: 5. CDR1 and CDR2 (germline): SEHNR, FQNEAQ (reference sequence). The CDR3 region is CASSLGLATHEQFF. The CDR3 DNA sequence: TGTGCCAGCAGCTTAGGACTAGCAACCCATGAGCAGTTCTTC.

This rearrangement joins TRBV6-6 to TRBJ1-1; the D gene is possibly TRBD1 (5 bases). Trimming shortened V by 7 bases and J by 4 bases, and 22 bases separated the two germline ends. This CDR3 has 16 residues. Germline V CDR1 and CDR2: MNHNY, SVGAGI (reference sequence). This CDR3 is CASNSRGGFGGTEAFF. The CDR3, as DNA: TGTGCCAGCAACTCCCGTGGGGGGTTCGGGGGCACTGAAGCTTTCTTT.

The rearrangement joins TRBV5-1 to TRBJ1-1; D is undetermined. This CDR3 comprises 14 residues. Per the germline V gene, CDR1 is SGHRS and CDR2 is YFSETQ. V was shortened by 0 bases and J by 6 bases, with 12 bases between the two germline ends. For the CDR3, the DNA is TGCGCCAGCAGCTTGGTACCGAGGGCGGCTGAAGCTTTCTTT. Translated: CASSLVPRAAEAFF.

The rearrangement joins TRBV11-2 to TRBJ2-5, with 11 positions matching TRBD2. CDR1 is SGHAT and CDR2 is FQNNGV in the germline V gene. The CDR3 runs to 16 residues. J was trimmed by 0 bases and V by 5 bases; bases with no gene match: 5. CDR3 amino acids: CASSLLGLADQETQYF. CDR3 bases: TGTGCCAGCAGCCTTTTGGGACTAGCGGACCAAGAGACCCAGTACTTC.

The chain recombines TRBV5-6 with TRBJ2-1; the match to TRBD2 covers 9 bases. CDR1 and CDR2 (germline): SGHDT, YYEEEE. The CDR3 consists of 17 residues. After removal of 0 bases from V and 6 bases from J, the junction contained 10 bases not matched to a gene. CDR3 region: CASSLAPGRGGLNEQFF. The CDR3 nucleotides read TGTGCCAGCAGCTTGGCCCCCGGGCGGGGGGGCCTCAATGAGCAGTTCTTC.

The chain recombines TRBV4-3 with TRBJ2-5; 13 bases align to TRBD2. The CDR3 has 16 amino acids. Trimming took 2 bases from V and 5 from J; bases not matched to a gene: 5. Germline CDR1 reads LGHNA; CDR2 reads YSLEER. This chain's CDR3 is CASSQTSGGAWETQYF. CDR3 nucleotides: TGCGCCAGCAGCCAAACTAGCGGGGGGGCCTGGGAGACCCAGTACTTC.

This rearrangement joins TRBV4-3 to TRBJ1-3; D gene uncertain. The CDR3 runs 16 residues. Germline loops: CDR1 LGHNA, CDR2 YSLEER. Trimming removed 0 bases from V and 0 bases from J, with 9 bases in between. The CDR3 spells CASSQDLGSSGNTIYF. CDR3 DNA: TGCGCCAGCAGCCAAGATCTAGGGAGCTCTGGAAACACCATATATTTT.

The chain joins TRBV19 to TRBJ2-3, with TRBD1 matching 7 bases. Germline CDR1 and CDR2: LNHDA and SQIVND (reference sequence). Trimming cost V 3 bases and J 4 bases; bases outside gene matches: 4. The CDR3 spans 14 residues. The CDR3 spells CASSIRQGSDTQYF. The CDR3 DNA reads as TGTGCCAGTAGTATTAGACAGGGATCAGATACGCAGTATTTT.

V gene TRBV6-5 combines with J gene TRBJ2-5; weak D call: TRBD2 (6 bases). Trimming pared 2 bases from V and 1 base from J, leaving 14 bases between. This CDR3 is built from 16 residues. The V gene's germline CDR1 is MNHEY and CDR2 SVGAGI. In nucleotides, the CDR3 is TGTGCCAGCAGTTACAAGGGTCTGGGACTCCAAGAGACCCAGTACTTC. As protein: CASSYKGLGLQETQYF.

In its sample, this clone was seen a few times. The CDR3 reads CASSPDGTVVNYGYTF. CDR3 in DNA: TGTGCCAGCAGCCCCGACGGGACAGTCGTAAACTATGGCTACACCTTC. The chain links TRBV7-2 to TRBJ1-2, with TRBD1 identical over 7 bases. With V trimmed by 5 bases and J by 2 bases, 11 bases remained unmatched. Germline assignment: CDR1 SGHTA and CDR2 FQGNSA. CDR3 size: 16 residues.

V is TRBV5-4 and J is TRBJ1-4, with 8 bases fitting TRBD1. Trimming took 4 bases from V and 8 from J; bases not matched to a gene: 7. This CDR3 spans 14 amino acids. The germline gives CDR1 SGHNT, CDR2 YYREEE (reference sequence). This CDR3 is CASSPQGATEKLFF. CDR3 DNA sequence: TGTGCCAGCAGCCCGCAGGGGGCGACCGAAAAACTGTTTTTT.

V usage is TRBV19 and J usage is TRBJ2-7; TRBD1 aligns across 10 bases. Trimming at V came to 6 bases and at J to 5 bases, leaving 10 bases not matched to a gene. The CDR3 sequence is 15 residues long. The germline gives CDR1 LNHDA, CDR2 SQIVND (reference sequence). Here the CDR3 reads CASRPGTGVMNEQYF. CDR3 sequence (DNA): TGTGCCAGTAGGCCCGGGACAGGGGTGATGAACGAGCAGTACTTC. Full variable domain (rest looked up from reference TRBV19 and TRBJ2-7): DGGITQSPKYLFRKEGQNVTLSCEQNLNHDAMYWYRQDPGQGLRLIYYSQIVNDFQKGDIAEGYSVSREKKESFPLTVTSAQKNPTAFYLCASRPGTGVMNEQYFGPGTRLTVT.

The chain joins TRBV27 to TRBJ2-2; D not certain. V lost 5 bases to trimming and J lost 0 bases, with 13 bases between them. This CDR3 contains 16 residues. Germline assignment: CDR1 MNHEY and CDR2 SMNVEV (reference sequence). The CDR3 DNA sequence: TGTGCCAGCAGTCCCCCAACCTCTACGAACACCGGGGAGCTGTTTTTT. It translates to CASSPPTSTNTGELFF.

The sample holds one count of this clone. The chain joins TRBV5-6 to TRBJ1-5; D call uncertain. Germline CDR1 reads SGHDT; CDR2 reads YYEEEE. V lost 2 bases, J lost 5 bases, and 8 bases lay in between. The CDR3 spans 13 residues. CDR3 in DNA: TGTGCCAGCAGCTTATGGGAGTATCAGCCCCAGCATTTT. Protein product: CASSLWEYQPQHF.

This chain connects TRBV20-1 to TRBJ1-2; D unclear. Germline V gene lookup returns CDR1 DFQATT and CDR2 SNEGSKA (reference sequence). Trimming took 4 bases from V and 8 from J, leaving 11 bases between them. This CDR3 comprises 11 residues. For the CDR3, the DNA is TGCAGTGCTACAAATTTGGGCGGCTACACCTTC. Translation: CSATNLGGYTF.

This clone was found a few times. The chain's CDR3 is CASSFGGGSTDTQYF. Here the CDR3 DNA reads TGTGCCAGCAGCTTCGGCGGGGGAAGCACAGATACGCAGTATTTT. This sequence joins TRBV5-6 and TRBJ2-3, with 7 positions matching TRBD2. Germline V lookup: CDR1 SGHDT, CDR2 YYEEEE. Trimming removed 2 bases from V and 0 bases from J; junction bases left unmatched: 3. CDR3 length equals 15 residues.

As to this clone: The identical CDR3 is also encoded by other nucleotide sequences in the sample. The genes are TRBV5-1 and TRBJ2-7, with 11 bases fitting TRBD1. Germline V gene lookup returns CDR1 SGHRS and CDR2 YFSETQ. J was trimmed by 4 bases and V by 4 bases; bases with no gene match: 4. The CDR3 covers 14 residues. CDR3 DNA: TGCGCCAGCAGCCCCGGACAGGGGGCATACGAGCAGTACTTC. Translating gives CASSPGQGAYEQYF.

The rearrangement uses TRBV9 and TRBJ2-5; 7 bases agree with TRBD1. The germline CDR1 and CDR2 sequences are SGDLS and YYNGEE. The V and J ends lost 0 bases and 4 bases, in that order; junction bases with no gene match: 3. The CDR3 extends over 14 amino acids. CDR3 DNA sequence: TGTGCCAGCAGCGTAGCAGGGGGACCAGAGACCCAGTACTTC. It translates to CASSVAGGPETQYF. Full variable domain (remainder filled in from reference TRBV9 and TRBJ2-5): DSGVTQTPKHLITATGQRVTLRCSPRSGDLSVYWYQQSLDQGLQFLIQYYNGEERAKGNILERFSAQQFPDLHSELNLSSLELGDSALYFCASSVAGGPETQYFGPGTRLLVL.